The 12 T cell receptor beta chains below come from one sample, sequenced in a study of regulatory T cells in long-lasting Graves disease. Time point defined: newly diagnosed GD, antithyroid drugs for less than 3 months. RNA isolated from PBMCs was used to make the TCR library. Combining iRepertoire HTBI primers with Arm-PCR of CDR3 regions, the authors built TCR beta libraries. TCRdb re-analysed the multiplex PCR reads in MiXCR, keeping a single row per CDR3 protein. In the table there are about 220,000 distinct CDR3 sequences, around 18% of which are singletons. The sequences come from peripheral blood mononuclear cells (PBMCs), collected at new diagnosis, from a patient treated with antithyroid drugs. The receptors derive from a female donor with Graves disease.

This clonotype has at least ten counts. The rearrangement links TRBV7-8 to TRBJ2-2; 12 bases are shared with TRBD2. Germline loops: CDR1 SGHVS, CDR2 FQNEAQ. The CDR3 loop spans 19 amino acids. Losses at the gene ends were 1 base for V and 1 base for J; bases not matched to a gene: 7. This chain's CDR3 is CASSLGPWTSGVNTGELFF. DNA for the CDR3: TGTGCCAGCAGCTTAGGCCCCTGGACTAGCGGGGTGAACACCGGGGAGCTGTTTTTT. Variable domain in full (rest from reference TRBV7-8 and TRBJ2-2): GAGVSQSPRYKVAKRGQDVALRCDPISGHVSLFWYQQALGQGPEFLTYFQNEAQLDKSGLPSDRFFAERPEGSVSTLKIQRTQQEDSAVYLCASSLGPWTSGVNTGELFFGEGSRLTVL.

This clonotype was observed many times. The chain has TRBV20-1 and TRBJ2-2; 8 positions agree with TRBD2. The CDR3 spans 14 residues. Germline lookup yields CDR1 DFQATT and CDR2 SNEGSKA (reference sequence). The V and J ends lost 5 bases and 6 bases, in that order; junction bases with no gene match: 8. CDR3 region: CSARRGLGPGELFF. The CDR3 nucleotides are TGCAGTGCTCGGCGGGGACTAGGACCCGGGGAGCTGTTTTTT.

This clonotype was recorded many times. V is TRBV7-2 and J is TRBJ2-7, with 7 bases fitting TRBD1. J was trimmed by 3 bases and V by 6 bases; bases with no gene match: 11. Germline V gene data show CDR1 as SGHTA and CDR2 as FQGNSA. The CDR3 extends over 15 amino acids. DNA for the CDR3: TGTGCCAGCAGGTCTGAGCCGGGACAGAGCTACGAGCAGTACTTC. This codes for CASRSEPGQSYEQYF. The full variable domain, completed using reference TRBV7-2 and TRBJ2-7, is GAGVSQSPSNKVTEKGKDVELRCDPISGHTALYWYRQSLGQGLEFLIYFQGNSAPDKSGLPSDRFSAERTGGSVSTLTIQRTQQEDSAVYLCASRSEPGQSYEQYFGPGTRLTVT.

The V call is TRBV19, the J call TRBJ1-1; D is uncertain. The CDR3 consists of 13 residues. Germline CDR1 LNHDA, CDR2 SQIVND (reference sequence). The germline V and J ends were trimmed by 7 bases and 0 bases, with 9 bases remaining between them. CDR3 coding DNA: TGTGCCAGTACGGAGGTTATGAACACTGAAGCTTTCTTT. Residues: CASTEVMNTEAFF. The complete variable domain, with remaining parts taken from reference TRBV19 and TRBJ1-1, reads DGGITQSPKYLFRKEGQNVTLSCEQNLNHDAMYWYRQDPGQGLRLIYYSQIVNDFQKGDIAEGYSVSREKKESFPLTVTSAQKNPTAFYLCASTEVMNTEAFFGQGTRLTVV.

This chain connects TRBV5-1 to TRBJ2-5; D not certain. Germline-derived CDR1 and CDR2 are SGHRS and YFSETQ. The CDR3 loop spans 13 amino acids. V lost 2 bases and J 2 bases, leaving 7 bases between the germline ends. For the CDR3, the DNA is TGCGCCAGCAGCTTTCGAAGGCAAGAGACCCAGTACTTC. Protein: CASSFRRQETQYF.

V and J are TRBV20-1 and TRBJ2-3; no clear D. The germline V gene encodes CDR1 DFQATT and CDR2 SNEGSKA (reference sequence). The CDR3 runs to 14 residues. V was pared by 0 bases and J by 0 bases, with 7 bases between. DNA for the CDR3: TGCAGTGCTAGAGATCCCGTTAGCACAGATACGCAGTATTTT. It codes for CSARDPVSTDTQYF.

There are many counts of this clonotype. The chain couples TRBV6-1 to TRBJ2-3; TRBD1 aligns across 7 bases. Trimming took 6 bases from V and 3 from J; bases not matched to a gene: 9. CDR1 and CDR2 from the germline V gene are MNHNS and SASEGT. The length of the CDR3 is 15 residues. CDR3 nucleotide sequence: TGTGCCAGCAGCCCAGACAGGGCTGGAACAGATACGCAGTATTTT. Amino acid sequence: CASSPDRAGTDTQYF.

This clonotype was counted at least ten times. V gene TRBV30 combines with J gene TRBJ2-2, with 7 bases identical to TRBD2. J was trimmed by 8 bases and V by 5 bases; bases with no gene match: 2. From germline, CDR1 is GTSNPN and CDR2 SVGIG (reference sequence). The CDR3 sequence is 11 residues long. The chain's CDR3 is CAWGLVGELFF. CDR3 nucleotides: TGTGCCTGGGGACTAGTGGGGGAGCTGTTTTTT.

CDR3 DNA sequence: TGTGCCAGCAGCTCCCCCAGCGGGAGGGCCATTGAGACCCAGTACTTC. Protein product: CASSSPSGRAIETQYF. The chain carries TRBV11-3 and TRBJ2-5, with 10 bases lining up with TRBD2. This CDR3 has 16 amino acids. J was trimmed by 5 bases and V by 4 bases; bases with no gene match: 10. Germline V CDR1 and CDR2: SGHNT, YENEEA.

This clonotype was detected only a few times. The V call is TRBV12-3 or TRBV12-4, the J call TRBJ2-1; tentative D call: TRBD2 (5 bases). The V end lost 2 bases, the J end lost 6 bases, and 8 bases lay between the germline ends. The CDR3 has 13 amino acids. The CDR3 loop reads CASSLFAGNEQFF. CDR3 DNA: TGTGCCAGCAGTTTATTTGCGGGCAATGAGCAGTTCTTC.

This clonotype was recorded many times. The CDR3 DNA reads TGTGCCACCTCCGCCGGGACGGACTATTCACCCCTCCACTTT. Protein: CATSAGTDYSPLHF. The rearrangement links TRBV10-3 to TRBJ1-6; D possibly corresponds to TRBD1 (5 bases). The germline V and J ends were trimmed by 10 bases and 8 bases, with 18 bases remaining between them. Germline-derived CDR1 and CDR2 are ENHRY and SYGVKD. The length of the CDR3 is 14 residues.

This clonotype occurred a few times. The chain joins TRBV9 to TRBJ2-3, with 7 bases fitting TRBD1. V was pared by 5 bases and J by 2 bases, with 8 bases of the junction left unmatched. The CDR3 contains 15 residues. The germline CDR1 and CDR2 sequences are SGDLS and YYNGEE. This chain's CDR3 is CASSPDRALTDTQYF. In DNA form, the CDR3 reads TGTGCCAGCAGTCCCGACAGGGCCCTCACAGATACGCAGTATTTT.